This T cell receptor beta chain was identified during a study of CD8 T cells in ankylosing spondylitis. Findings of the study overall: The study identified a TCR beta motif of several highly homologous variants that appeared characteristic of ankylosing spondylitis blood. Reports say disease-linked clones showed up significantly more in matched ankylosing spondylitis synovial fluid.

One entry per CDR3 protein, called by TCRdb with MiXCR from the 5' RACE reads. The sample yields 750,000 to 850,000 distinct CDR3 sequences, about 10% seen once. CDR3 size: 16 residues. Per germline, CDR1 SGDLS and CDR2 YYNGEE. Of note for this clonotype: Its antigen is not identified. The junction departs from the called germline gene at one end, perhaps through a read error.

Sequenced sample: blood, either unsorted or a sorted T cell fraction (not recorded which). This chain uses TRBV9 with TRBJ2-2; no reliable D call. This clonotype was sampled from a male donor with ankylosing spondylitis. The CDR3: CASTVNAAAYTGELFF. In DNA form, the CDR3 reads TGTGCCAGCACCGTAAATGCGGCAGCCTACACCGGGGAGCTGTTTTTT.